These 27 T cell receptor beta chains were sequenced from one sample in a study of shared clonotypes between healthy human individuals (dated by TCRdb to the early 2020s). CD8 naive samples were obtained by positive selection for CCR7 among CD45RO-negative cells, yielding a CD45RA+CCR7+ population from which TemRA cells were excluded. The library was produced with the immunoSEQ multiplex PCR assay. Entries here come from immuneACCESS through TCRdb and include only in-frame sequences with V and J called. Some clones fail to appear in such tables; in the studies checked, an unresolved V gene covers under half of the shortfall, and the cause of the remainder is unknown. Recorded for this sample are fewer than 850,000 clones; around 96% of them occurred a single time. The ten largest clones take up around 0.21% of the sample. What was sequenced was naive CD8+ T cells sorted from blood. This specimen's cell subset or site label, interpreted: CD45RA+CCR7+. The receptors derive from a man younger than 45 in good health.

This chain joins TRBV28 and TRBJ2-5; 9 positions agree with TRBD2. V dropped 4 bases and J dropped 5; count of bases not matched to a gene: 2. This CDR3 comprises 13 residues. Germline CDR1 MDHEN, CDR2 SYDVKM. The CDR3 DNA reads TGTGCCAGCAGTTCTAGCGGGAATGAGACCCAGTACTTC. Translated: CASSSSGNETQYF.

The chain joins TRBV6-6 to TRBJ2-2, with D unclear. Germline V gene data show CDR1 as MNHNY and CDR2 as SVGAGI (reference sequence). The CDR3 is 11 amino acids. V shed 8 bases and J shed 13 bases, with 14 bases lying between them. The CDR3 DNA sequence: TGTGCCAGCCTCACCGCTATAGGGCTGTTTTTT. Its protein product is CASLTAIGLFF.

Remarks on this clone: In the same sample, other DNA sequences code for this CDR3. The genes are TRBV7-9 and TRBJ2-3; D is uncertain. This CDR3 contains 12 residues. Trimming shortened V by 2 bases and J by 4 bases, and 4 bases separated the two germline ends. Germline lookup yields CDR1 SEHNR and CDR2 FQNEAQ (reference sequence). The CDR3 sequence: CASSLPPDTQYF. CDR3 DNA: TGTGCCAGCAGCTTACCCCCAGATACGCAGTATTTT.

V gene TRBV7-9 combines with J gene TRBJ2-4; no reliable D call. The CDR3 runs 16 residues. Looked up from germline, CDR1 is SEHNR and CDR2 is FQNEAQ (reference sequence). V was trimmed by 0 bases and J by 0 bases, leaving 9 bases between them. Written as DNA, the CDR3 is TGTGCCAGCAGCTTAGCGCTGGGATTAGCCAAAAACATTCAGTACTTC. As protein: CASSLALGLAKNIQYF.

The CDR3 sequence: CASSSHPGELFF. CDR3 DNA: TGTGCCAGCAGCTCCCACCCCGGGGAGCTGTTTTTT. This chain connects TRBV7-9 to TRBJ2-2; D not resolved. The CDR3 runs 12 residues. Trimming shortened V by 4 bases and J by 6 bases, and 6 bases separated the two germline ends. CDR1 is SEHNR, CDR2 FQNEAQ, per germline (reference sequence).

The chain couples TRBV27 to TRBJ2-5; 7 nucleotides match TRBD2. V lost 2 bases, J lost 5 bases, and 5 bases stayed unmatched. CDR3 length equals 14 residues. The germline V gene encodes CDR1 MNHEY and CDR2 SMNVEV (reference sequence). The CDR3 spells CASSLAGVGETQYF. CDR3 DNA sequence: TGTGCCAGCAGTTTAGCGGGAGTGGGTGAGACCCAGTACTTC.

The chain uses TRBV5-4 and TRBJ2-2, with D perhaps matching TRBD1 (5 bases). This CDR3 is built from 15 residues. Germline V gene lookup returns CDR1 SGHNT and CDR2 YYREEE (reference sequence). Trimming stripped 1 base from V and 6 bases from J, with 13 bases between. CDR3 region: CASSLISWGAGELFF. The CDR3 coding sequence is TGTGCCAGCAGCTTGATCTCCTGGGGCGCCGGGGAGCTGTTTTTT.

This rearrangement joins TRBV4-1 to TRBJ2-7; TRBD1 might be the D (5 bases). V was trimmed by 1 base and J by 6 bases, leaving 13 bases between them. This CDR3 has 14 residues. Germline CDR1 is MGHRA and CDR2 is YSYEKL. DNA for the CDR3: TGCGCCAGCAGCCAAGGGCAGGGTCTTTCCGAGCAGTACTTC. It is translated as CASSQGQGLSEQYF.

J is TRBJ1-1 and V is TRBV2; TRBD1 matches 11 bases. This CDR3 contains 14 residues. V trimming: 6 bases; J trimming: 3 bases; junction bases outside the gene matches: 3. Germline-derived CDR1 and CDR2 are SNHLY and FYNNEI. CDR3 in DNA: TGTGCCAGCAGCGGGACAGGGGGGTACACTGAAGCTTTCTTT. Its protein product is CASSGTGGYTEAFF.

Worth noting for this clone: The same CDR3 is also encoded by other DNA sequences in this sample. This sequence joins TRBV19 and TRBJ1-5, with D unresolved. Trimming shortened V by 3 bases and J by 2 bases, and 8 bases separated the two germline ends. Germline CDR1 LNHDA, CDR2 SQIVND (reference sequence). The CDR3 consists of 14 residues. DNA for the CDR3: TGTGCCAGTAGTATTCTGGGAGGCAATCAGCCCCAGCATTTT. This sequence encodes CASSILGGNQPQHF.

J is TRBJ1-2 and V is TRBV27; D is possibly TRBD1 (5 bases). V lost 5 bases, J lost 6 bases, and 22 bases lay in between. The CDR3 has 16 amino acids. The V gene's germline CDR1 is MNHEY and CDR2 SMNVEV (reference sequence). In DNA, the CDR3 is TGTGCCAGCAGTCTGCTGACGGGACGGCGGGTTAATGGCTACACCTTC. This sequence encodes CASSLLTGRRVNGYTF.

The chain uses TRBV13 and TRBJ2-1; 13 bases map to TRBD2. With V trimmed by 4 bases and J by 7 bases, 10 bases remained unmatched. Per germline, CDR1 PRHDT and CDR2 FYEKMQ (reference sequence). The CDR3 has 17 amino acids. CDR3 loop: CASSSQPGLAGLNEQFF. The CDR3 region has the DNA TGTGCCAGCAGCTCCCAGCCGGGACTAGCGGGGCTTAATGAGCAGTTCTTC.

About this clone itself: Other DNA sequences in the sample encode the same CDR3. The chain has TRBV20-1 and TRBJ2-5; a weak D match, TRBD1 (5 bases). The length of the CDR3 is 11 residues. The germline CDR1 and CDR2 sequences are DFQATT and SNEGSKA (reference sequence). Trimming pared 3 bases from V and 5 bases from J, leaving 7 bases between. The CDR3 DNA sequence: TGCAGTGCTAGGGGGCCCGAGACCCAGTACTTC. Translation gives CSARGPETQYF.

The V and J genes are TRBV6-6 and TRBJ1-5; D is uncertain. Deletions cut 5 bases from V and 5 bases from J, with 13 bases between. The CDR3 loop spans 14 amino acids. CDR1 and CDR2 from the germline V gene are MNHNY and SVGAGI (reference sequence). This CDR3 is CASSPGPPDQPQHF. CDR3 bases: TGTGCCAGCAGTCCTGGACCCCCCGATCAGCCCCAGCATTTT.

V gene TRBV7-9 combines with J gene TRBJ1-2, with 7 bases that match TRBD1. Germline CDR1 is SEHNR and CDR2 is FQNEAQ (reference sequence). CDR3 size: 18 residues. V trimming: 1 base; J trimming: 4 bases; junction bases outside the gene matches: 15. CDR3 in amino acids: CASSLVSGRGLFGYGYTF. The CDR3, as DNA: TGTGCCAGCAGCTTAGTATCCGGGAGGGGGCTCTTCGGCTATGGCTACACCTTC.

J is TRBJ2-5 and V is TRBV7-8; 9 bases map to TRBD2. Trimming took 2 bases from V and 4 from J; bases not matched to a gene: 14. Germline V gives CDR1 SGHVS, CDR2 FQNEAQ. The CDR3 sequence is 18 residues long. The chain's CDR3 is CASSLRGAGGLRRETQYF. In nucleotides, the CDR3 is TGTGCCAGCAGCTTAAGAGGGGCGGGAGGGCTTCGGCGAGAGACCCAGTACTTC.

In nucleotides, the CDR3 is TGTGCCAGCAGTCCAAGGGGCCCAGATACGCAGTATTTT. Protein sequence: CASSPRGPDTQYF. V is TRBV6-6 and J is TRBJ2-3; D may be TRBD1 (5 bases). CDR1 is MNHNY and CDR2 is SVGAGI in the germline V gene (reference sequence). V was pared by 5 bases and J by 4 bases, with 10 bases between. The CDR3 consists of 13 residues.

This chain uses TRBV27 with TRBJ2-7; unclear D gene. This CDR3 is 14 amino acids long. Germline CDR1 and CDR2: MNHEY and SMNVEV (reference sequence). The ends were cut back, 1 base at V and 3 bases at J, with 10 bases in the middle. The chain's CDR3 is CASSLYQDDYEQYF. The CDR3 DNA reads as TGTGCCAGCAGTTTATACCAAGACGACTACGAGCAGTACTTC.

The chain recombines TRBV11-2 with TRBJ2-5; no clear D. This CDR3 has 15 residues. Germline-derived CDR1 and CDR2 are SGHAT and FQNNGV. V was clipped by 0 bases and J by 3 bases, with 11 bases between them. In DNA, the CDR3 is TGTGCCAGCAGCTTAGAATGGAGTCCGGAAGAGACCCAGTACTTC. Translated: CASSLEWSPEETQYF.

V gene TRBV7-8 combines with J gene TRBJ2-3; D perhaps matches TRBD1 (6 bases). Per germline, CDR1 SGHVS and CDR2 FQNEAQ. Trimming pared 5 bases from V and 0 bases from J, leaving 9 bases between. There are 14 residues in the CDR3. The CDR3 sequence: CASSAGASTDTQYF. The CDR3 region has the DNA TGTGCCAGCAGCGCAGGGGCTAGCACAGATACGCAGTATTTT.

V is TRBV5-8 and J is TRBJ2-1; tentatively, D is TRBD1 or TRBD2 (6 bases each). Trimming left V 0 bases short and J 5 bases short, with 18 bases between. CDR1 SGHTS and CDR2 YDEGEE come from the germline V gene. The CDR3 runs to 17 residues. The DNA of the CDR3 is TGTGCCAGCAGCTTGGCTGAGGGGGGTCAACAGGACAATGAGCAGTTCTTC. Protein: CASSLAEGGQQDNEQFF.

CDR3 nucleotide sequence: TGTGCCAGCAGCCAGACAGGGGGCCGAGGGAATGAGCAGTTCTTC. Its protein product is CASSQTGGRGNEQFF. The chain employs TRBV11-3 and TRBJ2-1, with 10 bases aligning to TRBD1. Germline assignment: CDR1 SGHNT and CDR2 YENEEA. J gave up 7 bases and V 5 bases, and 8 bases lay outside the gene matches. The CDR3 is 15 amino acids.

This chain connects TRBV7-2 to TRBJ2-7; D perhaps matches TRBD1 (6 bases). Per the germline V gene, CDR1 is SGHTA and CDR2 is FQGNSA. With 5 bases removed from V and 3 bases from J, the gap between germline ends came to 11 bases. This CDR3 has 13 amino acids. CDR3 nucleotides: TGTGCCAGCAGCCCGACGGACAGCTACGAGCAGTACTTC. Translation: CASSPTDSYEQYF.

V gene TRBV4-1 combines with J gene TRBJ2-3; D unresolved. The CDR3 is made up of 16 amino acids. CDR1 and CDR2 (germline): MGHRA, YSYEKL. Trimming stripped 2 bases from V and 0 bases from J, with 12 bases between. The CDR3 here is CASSQFLGKSTDTQYF. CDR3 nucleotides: TGCGCCAGCAGCCAATTTCTTGGGAAGAGCACAGATACGCAGTATTTT.

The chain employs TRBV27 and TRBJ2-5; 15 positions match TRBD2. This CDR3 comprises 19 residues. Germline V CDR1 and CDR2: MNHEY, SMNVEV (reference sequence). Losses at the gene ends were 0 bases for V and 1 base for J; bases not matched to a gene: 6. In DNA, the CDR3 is TGTGCCAGCAGTTTATCTTGGGGGACTAGCGGGAGGTCCCAAGAGACCCAGTACTTC. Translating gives CASSLSWGTSGRSQETQYF.

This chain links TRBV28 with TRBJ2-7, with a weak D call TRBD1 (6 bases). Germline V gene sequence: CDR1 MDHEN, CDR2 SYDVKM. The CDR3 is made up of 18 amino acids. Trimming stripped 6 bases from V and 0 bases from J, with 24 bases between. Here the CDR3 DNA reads TGTGCCAGCAGCCTATCCCTAATTTCGACAGGCTACTCCTACGAGCAGTACTTC. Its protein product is CASSLSLISTGYSYEQYF.

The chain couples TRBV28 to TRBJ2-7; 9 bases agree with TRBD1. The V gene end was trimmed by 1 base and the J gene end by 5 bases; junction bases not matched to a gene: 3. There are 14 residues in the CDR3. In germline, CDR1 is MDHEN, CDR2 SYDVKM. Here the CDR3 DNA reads TGTGCCAGCAGTTTATACAGGGGGCCCCACGAGCAGTACTTC. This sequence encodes CASSLYRGPHEQYF.